The 21 T cell receptor beta chains reported below all come from one sample, sequenced in a study of blood T cell repertoires in COVID-19. Some clones are missing from TCRdb's copy, which holds only in-frame ones; the method was immunoSEQ multiplex PCR. In the table there are 95,000 to 150,000 clones, roughly 75% of which are singletons. Sequencing was carried out using peripheral blood. These receptors originate from a man in his fifties or sixties with active or convalescent COVID-19.

The V and J genes are TRBV4-3 and TRBJ2-1, with 8 bases that match TRBD1. CDR1 and CDR2 (germline): LGHNA, YSLEER. The junction had 3 bases not matched to a gene; V was cut back by 3 bases and J by 8 bases. The CDR3 totals 13 residues. The CDR3 protein is CASSQDRVYEQFF. The CDR3 bases are TGCGCCAGCAGCCAGGACAGGGTCTATGAGCAGTTCTTC.

This chain uses TRBV6-5 with TRBJ1-1; possibly TRBD1 for D (6 bases). The CDR3 runs to 14 residues. V lost 6 bases and J 4 bases, leaving 15 bases between the germline ends. The germline gives CDR1 MNHEY, CDR2 SVGAGI. The CDR3 protein is CASSPQGGPTEAFF. DNA of the CDR3: TGTGCCAGCAGCCCACAGGGTGGACCCACTGAAGCTTTCTTT.

The J gene is TRBJ2-1, the V gene TRBV19; D is unclear. Trimming took 5 bases from V and 8 from J, leaving 10 bases between them. The V gene's germline CDR1 is LNHDA and CDR2 SQIVND (reference sequence). CDR3 length equals 12 residues. The CDR3 DNA follows: TGTGCCAGTAGTTCTAATATGGATGAGCAGTTCTTC. This gives the protein CASSSNMDEQFF.

This clone counts as large. V and J are TRBV6-1 and TRBJ1-1, with a tentative D call TRBD1 (5 bases). V lost 3 bases to trimming and J lost 5 bases, with 13 bases between them. The CDR3 extends over 14 amino acids. Germline lookup yields CDR1 MNHNS and CDR2 SASEGT. CDR3 in amino acids: CASSDAGLGTEAFF. The CDR3 nucleotides read TGTGCCAGCAGTGATGCAGGGCTGGGTACTGAAGCTTTCTTT.

The chain combines TRBV29-1 with TRBJ2-3; TRBD2 is a possible D gene (5 bases). Germline assignment: CDR1 SQVTM and CDR2 ANQGSEA. V lost 3 bases and J lost 0, with 10 bases in between. This CDR3 is 14 amino acids long. The CDR3 DNA reads as TGCAGCGTTGACGCCGGCGGGAGCACAGATACGCAGTATTTT. This codes for CSVDAGGSTDTQYF.

This clone turned up a few times. The chain carries TRBV7-2 and TRBJ2-1; 8 positions match TRBD2. Germline values: CDR1 SGHTA, CDR2 FQGNSA. The CDR3 sequence is 14 residues long. V was clipped by 2 bases and J by 5 bases; unmatched bases: 2. CDR3: CASSLRREDNEQFF. In nucleotides, the CDR3 is TGTGCCAGCAGCTTACGGCGGGAGGACAATGAGCAGTTCTTC.

The rearrangement uses TRBV11-3 and TRBJ2-7; TRBD2 agrees at 10 bases. Germline V lookup: CDR1 SGHNT, CDR2 YENEEA. With V trimmed by 4 bases and J by 6 bases, 9 bases remained unmatched. The CDR3 has 15 amino acids. DNA for the CDR3: TGTGCCAGCAGCTCAGGTGCCGGGACTAGCGCCGAGCAGTACTTC. It specifies CASSSGAGTSAEQYF. Using reference TRBV11-3 and TRBJ2-7 for the parts outside the CDR3, the full variable domain is EAGVVQSPRYKIIEKKQPVAFWCNPISGHNTLYWYLQNLGQGPELLIRYENEEAVDDSQLPKDRFSAERLKGVDSTLKIQPAELGDSAVYLCASSSGAGTSAEQYFGPGTRLTVT.

This sequence joins TRBV27 and TRBJ1-1; D gene unclear. Deletions cut 6 bases from V and 5 bases from J, with 16 bases between. Germline V gene lookup returns CDR1 MNHEY and CDR2 SMNVEV (reference sequence). The CDR3 consists of 14 residues. DNA of the CDR3: TGTGCCAGCAGCTCACGAATGGGAGGGACTGAAGCTTTCTTT. Its protein is CASSSRMGGTEAFF.

The chain combines TRBV5-1 with TRBJ2-3; 9 bases are a match to TRBD2. Germline-derived CDR1 and CDR2 are SGHRS and YFSETQ. This CDR3 comprises 14 residues. After removal of 4 bases from V and 4 bases from J, the junction contained 4 bases not matched to a gene. The CDR3 reads CASSLSGSPDTQYF. The CDR3 DNA follows: TGCGCCAGCAGCCTTAGCGGGAGCCCAGATACGCAGTATTTT.

In its sample, this clone was seen a few times. The CDR3 protein is CASSLAWRGFGYNEQFF. CDR3 sequence (DNA): TGTGCCAGCAGCTTAGCATGGCGGGGCTTCGGGTACAATGAGCAGTTCTTC. This sequence joins TRBV7-2 and TRBJ2-1; possible D gene TRBD2, 6 bases. Germline CDR1 is SGHTA and CDR2 is FQGNSA. Trimming left V 0 bases short and J 4 bases short, with 16 bases between. The CDR3 extends over 17 amino acids. The variable domain in full, completed from reference TRBV7-2 and TRBJ2-1, reads GAGVSQSPSNKVTEKGKDVELRCDPISGHTALYWYRQSLGQGLEFLIYFQGNSAPDKSGLPSDRFSAERTGGSVSTLTIQRTQQEDSAVYLCASSLAWRGFGYNEQFFGPGTRLTVL.

The V call is TRBV28, the J call TRBJ2-2; D is possibly TRBD1 (5 bases). Germline CDR1 MDHEN, CDR2 SYDVKM. The CDR3 runs to 15 residues. V was pared by 6 bases and J by 2 bases, with 13 bases between. CDR3 bases: TGTGCCAGCAGCCTGGGGCGGTTTAACACCGGGGAGCTGTTTTTT. This sequence encodes CASSLGRFNTGELFF. The full variable domain, its missing parts supplied by reference TRBV28 and TRBJ2-2, is DVKVTQSSRYLVKRTGEKVFLECVQDMDHENMFWYRQDPGLGLRLIYFSYDVKMKEKGDIPEGYSVSREKKERFSLILESASTNQTSMYLCASSLGRFNTGELFFGEGSRLTVL.

The rearrangement links TRBV6-2 or TRBV6-3 to TRBJ1-3; tentatively, D is TRBD1 (5 bases). Trimming cost V 4 bases and J 7 bases, with 23 bases left between them. The CDR3 spans 17 residues. Germline CDR1 reads MNHEY; CDR2 reads SVGEGT. The CDR3 nucleotides read TGTGCCAGCAGTTCCAGCCTAACCTGGCAGGGCGCCAACACCATATATTTT. Protein sequence: CASSSSLTWQGANTIYF.

CDR3 residues: CASRQTGNNSPLHF. The CDR3 nucleotides read TGTGCCAGCCGACAGACGGGTAATAATTCACCCCTCCACTTT. The rearrangement joins TRBV7-9 to TRBJ1-6; weak D call: TRBD1 (5 bases). Germline CDR1 and CDR2: SEHNR and FQNEAQ (reference sequence). V was clipped by 8 bases and J by 5 bases, with 13 bases between them. The CDR3 has 14 residues.

The V gene is TRBV7-9, the J gene TRBJ1-5; D remains ambiguous. From germline, CDR1 is SEHNR and CDR2 FQNEAQ (reference sequence). This CDR3 has 12 amino acids. Trimming removed 1 base at V and 6 bases at J, with 4 bases between. DNA of the CDR3: TGTGCCAGCAGCTTAGATCGTCAGCCCCAGCATTTT. As protein: CASSLDRQPQHF.

The chain combines TRBV10-2 with TRBJ1-1; a weak D match, TRBD1 (5 bases). Per germline, CDR1 WSHSY and CDR2 SAAADI. V lost 6 bases and J 2 bases, leaving 7 bases between the germline ends. This CDR3 has 12 amino acids. The CDR3 bases are TGCGCCAGCAGGGGGCAAAACACTGAAGCTTTCTTT. Translating it yields CASRGQNTEAFF.

This sequence joins TRBV5-1 and TRBJ1-2; tentatively, D is TRBD1 (6 bases). With 0 bases removed from V and 8 bases from J, the gap between germline ends came to 20 bases. CDR3 length equals 16 residues. Germline CDR1 reads SGHRS; CDR2 reads YFSETQ. The CDR3 here is CASSLDTTLQGVGYTF. As DNA, the CDR3 is TGCGCCAGCAGCTTGGATACTACCTTACAGGGAGTCGGCTACACCTTC.

This clone was detected once. This chain connects TRBV19 to TRBJ1-5; 7 bases are shared with TRBD1. The CDR3 spans 13 residues. The germline V gene has CDR1 LNHDA and CDR2 SQIVND (reference sequence). V gave up 9 bases and J gave up 5 bases; unmatched junction bases: 7. The CDR3: CASSRDRDQPQHF. The CDR3 DNA is TGTGCCAGCAGTCGAGACAGGGATCAGCCCCAGCATTTT.

The chain has TRBV20-1 and TRBJ2-3; 7 bases match TRBD1. Trimming took 3 bases from V and 4 from J; bases not matched to a gene: 10. Germline V lookup: CDR1 DFQATT, CDR2 SNEGSKA (reference sequence). This CDR3 has 15 amino acids. Here the CDR3 reads CSASHRQGVSDTQYF. CDR3 sequence (DNA): TGCAGTGCTAGTCACAGGCAGGGGGTCTCAGATACGCAGTATTTT.

V usage is TRBV28 and J usage is TRBJ2-6, with D tentatively TRBD1 (6 bases). CDR1 MDHEN and CDR2 SYDVKM come from the germline V gene. Trimming stripped 7 bases from V and 4 bases from J, with 20 bases between. This CDR3 is built from 17 residues. CDR3 protein: CASTTDSDLLGANVLTF. The DNA for the CDR3 is TGTGCCAGCACCACGGACAGTGATTTGCTCGGGGCCAACGTCCTGACTTTC.

The chain carries TRBV2 and TRBJ1-5; the D gene is possibly TRBD1 (5 bases). The CDR3 has 13 residues. Trimming removed 0 bases at V and 13 bases at J, with 13 bases between. Germline assignment: CDR1 SNHLY and CDR2 FYNNEI. CDR3 sequence: CASSEARQGEQHF. For the CDR3, the DNA is TGTGCCAGCAGTGAAGCGCGGCAGGGCGAGCAGCATTTT.

The genes are TRBV18 and TRBJ2-1; TRBD2 might be the D (6 bases). The V and J ends lost 6 bases and 9 bases respectively, with 12 bases between them. The CDR3 has 12 residues. The V gene's germline CDR1 is KGHSH and CDR2 LQKENI. CDR3 nucleotide sequence: TGTGCCAGCTCGGAGGGCCGGGGTGAGCAGTTCTTC. Translated: CASSEGRGEQFF.